This TCR beta chain derives from a study of T cell responses to AZD1222 COVID-19 vaccine. Findings and caveats of the study: Donors, mostly white British, included more females; clonal diversity was possibly underestimated. Sampling captured repertoires only after the peak T cell response. Regions left unmutated in variants are reportedly the target of nearly half of spike-specific TCRs.

The CDR3 is 13 residues long. Trimming left V 5 bases short and J 0 bases short, with 5 bases between. Germline V gene sequence: CDR1 WSHSY, CDR2 SAAADI. Clones were sequenced by immunoSEQ multiplex PCR, and TCRdb holds only the in-frame ones, with some missing. The table includes 150,000 to 200,000 clones, roughly 93% detected once. Details on this clone: The antigen is not known.

The receptor comes from an adult in good health. The V and J genes are TRBV10-2 and TRBJ2-1; D uncertain. Sequencing used peripheral blood, obtained on day 0 of AZD1222 vaccination. The CDR3 loop is CASSRDSYNEQFF. As DNA, the CDR3 is TGCGCCAGCAGTAGGGACTCCTACAATGAGCAGTTCTTC.